These 11 T cell receptor beta chains originate from one sample sequenced in a study of blood T cell repertoires in COVID-19 (dated by TCRdb to the early 2020s). Library creation used the immunoSEQ multiplex PCR assay. The source is immuneACCESS, and TCRdb retained only in-frame sequences with V and J called. Part of the clones is not carried over; for the studies checked, unresolved V genes explain less than half of this, and the remainder is unexplained. The table for this sample lists hundreds of thousands of clones; approximately 80% of them were counted only once. Around 7% of the sample goes to the ten largest clones. Sequencing was performed on PBMCs or T cells enriched from blood (not recorded which). These receptors came from a woman aged 35 to 49 with acute COVID-19.

This chain links TRBV29-1 with TRBJ1-5, with 7 bases identical to TRBD1. Germline lookup yields CDR1 SQVTM and CDR2 ANQGSEA. CDR3 size: 14 residues. The V and J ends lost 3 bases and 3 bases, in that order; junction bases with no gene match: 5. CDR3 sequence: CSVDGRGLNQPQHF. The CDR3 DNA follows: TGCAGCGTTGACGGTAGGGGGCTCAATCAGCCCCAGCATTTT.

The chain has TRBV7-8 and TRBJ2-1; 7 bases align to TRBD2. Looked up from germline, CDR1 is SGHVS and CDR2 is FQNEAQ. This CDR3 has 15 amino acids. V gave up 0 bases and J gave up 7 bases; unmatched junction bases: 6. The CDR3 bases are TGTGCCAGCAGCTTAGCGGCGGGAGTGAGGAATGAGCAGTTCTTC. This translates into CASSLAAGVRNEQFF.

The genes are TRBV24-1 and TRBJ2-1; the match to TRBD1 covers 7 bases. Germline CDR1 and CDR2: KGHDR and SFDVKD. The CDR3 contains 17 residues. After removal of 3 bases from V and 4 bases from J, the junction contained 11 bases not matched to a gene. CDR3 in amino acids: CATSDGRQGIRYNEQFF. DNA of the CDR3: TGTGCCACCAGTGATGGTAGACAGGGAATAAGGTACAATGAGCAGTTCTTC.

The gene calls are TRBV19 and TRBJ1-2; D is undetermined. V was shortened by 7 bases and J by 4 bases, with 13 bases between the two germline ends. This CDR3 is 13 amino acids long. Germline V lookup: CDR1 LNHDA, CDR2 SQIVND (reference sequence). CDR3 in amino acids: CASTLTGTYGYTF. In DNA, the CDR3 is TGTGCCAGTACCCTTACGGGTACCTATGGCTACACCTTC.

The gene calls are TRBV19 and TRBJ1-1, with TRBD1 identical over 7 bases. The ends lost 5 bases at V and 2 bases at J; junction bases unmatched: 5. This CDR3 has 14 residues. The V gene's germline CDR1 is LNHDA and CDR2 SQIVND (reference sequence). CDR3 coding DNA: TGTGCCAGTAGTTCCGACAGGGCTAACACTGAAGCTTTCTTT. It is translated as CASSSDRANTEAFF.

The chain links TRBV20-1 to TRBJ2-7; TRBD2 is a possible D gene (6 bases). Germline V CDR1 and CDR2: DFQATT, SNEGSKA (reference sequence). The V and J ends lost 6 bases and 5 bases respectively, with 14 bases between them. The CDR3 spans 12 residues. The CDR3: CSASRGFNEQYF. The CDR3 nucleotides read TGCAGTGCCAGTCGGGGGTTTAACGAGCAGTACTTC.

The chain employs TRBV11-2 and TRBJ1-5; D may be TRBD1 (5 bases). Trimming shortened V by 5 bases and J by 4 bases, and 9 bases separated the two germline ends. This CDR3 has 13 amino acids. Germline CDR1 and CDR2: SGHAT and FQNNGV. CDR3 nucleotide sequence: TGTGCCAGCAGCACCCAGGGTAATCAGCCCCAGCATTTT. Translation: CASSTQGNQPQHF.

This clone was seen only a few times. V gene TRBV9 combines with J gene TRBJ2-2; D is ambiguous. The CDR3 consists of 14 residues. CDR1 and CDR2 from the germline V gene are SGDLS and YYNGEE. V lost 0 bases and J lost 6, with 9 bases in between. CDR3 residues: CASSVDEVSGELFF. The CDR3 DNA reads TGTGCCAGCAGCGTAGACGAGGTCTCCGGGGAGCTGTTTTTT.

The chain has TRBV15 and TRBJ1-1, with 9 bases aligning to TRBD1. Losses at the gene ends were 3 bases for V and 3 bases for J; bases not matched to a gene: 11. CDR1 and CDR2 (germline): LNHNV, YYDKDF (reference sequence). The CDR3 spans 17 residues. The CDR3 coding sequence is TGTGCCACCAGCAGGGGTTGGACAGGGGCGACGGACACTGAAGCTTTCTTT. Amino acids: CATSRGWTGATDTEAFF. The variable domain in full, completed from reference TRBV15 and TRBJ1-1, reads DAMVIQNPRYQVTQFGKPVTLSCSQTLNHNVMYWYQQKSSQAPKLLFHYYDKDFNNEADTPDNFQSRRPNTSFCFLDIRSPGLGDTAMYLCATSRGWTGATDTEAFFGQGTRLTVV.

This clone was observed a single time. V and J are TRBV2 and TRBJ2-7; D is possibly TRBD2 (6 bases). Per the germline V gene, CDR1 is SNHLY and CDR2 is FYNNEI. V lost 10 bases to trimming and J lost 4 bases, with 14 bases between them. The CDR3 contains 12 residues. CDR3 residues: CAIRGGRYEQYF. CDR3 in DNA: TGTGCCATTCGGGGAGGCCGGTACGAGCAGTACTTC.

This clone was recorded a few times. The chain uses TRBV28 and TRBJ2-7, with 11 bases lining up with TRBD2. V dropped 4 bases and J dropped 3; count of bases not matched to a gene: 11. The CDR3 is 17 residues long. In germline, CDR1 is MDHEN, CDR2 SYDVKM. The CDR3 bases are TGTGCCAGCAGTTACGTCATAGCGGGAGGGAACCACTACGAGCAGTACTTC. Its translation: CASSYVIAGGNHYEQYF.